Listed here are 31 T cell receptor beta chains from one sample, sequenced in a study of blood T cells in healthy people across ages. A sample-barcoded 5' primer and a J-beta primer mix were used in a second PCR of roughly 6 to 11 cycles. TCRdb processed the 5' RACE reads anew with MiXCR; each CDR3 protein has one entry. This sample has about 800,000 distinct CDR3 sequences; more than 45% occur once, and the top ten carry roughly 22%. Sequencing input: blood. Source of these receptors: a man aged 30-40 years in good health.

V usage is TRBV20-1 and J usage is TRBJ2-1, with D unclear. CDR1 is DFQATT and CDR2 is SNEGSKA in the germline V gene (reference sequence). Trimming left V 2 bases short and J 10 bases short, with 6 bases between. The CDR3 is made up of 10 amino acids. The CDR3 is CSARSREQFF. The CDR3 DNA follows: TGCAGTGCTAGATCCCGAGAGCAGTTCTTC.

This chain uses TRBV20-1 with TRBJ2-1; 9 nucleotides match TRBD1. The CDR3 covers 16 residues. CDR1 and CDR2 (germline): DFQATT, SNEGSKA (reference sequence). V trimming: 1 base; J trimming: 7 bases; junction bases outside the gene matches: 11. The CDR3 region is CSARGTTGGRWNEQFF. CDR3 coding DNA: TGCAGTGCTAGAGGCACGACAGGGGGTAGATGGAATGAGCAGTTCTTC.

Ten or more counts support this clonotype. This chain joins TRBV15 and TRBJ2-5; D unclear. V lost 4 bases and J lost 4, with 4 bases in between. The V gene's germline CDR1 is LNHNV and CDR2 YYDKDF (reference sequence). This CDR3 spans 11 amino acids. CDR3: CATSNPETQYF. The CDR3 coding sequence is TGTGCCACCAGCAATCCAGAGACCCAGTACTTC.

V and J are TRBV7-2 and TRBJ2-3; tentative D call: TRBD2 (5 bases). Trimming pared 1 base from V and 4 bases from J, leaving 12 bases between. This CDR3 is built from 15 residues. The germline CDR1 and CDR2 sequences are SGHTA and FQGNSA. The CDR3 region is CASSLDPPGSDTQYF. In nucleotides, the CDR3 is TGTGCCAGCAGCTTAGACCCTCCGGGATCAGATACGCAGTATTTT.

In regard to this clonotype: One end of the junction fails to match germline, which may point to a read error. The chain links TRBV29-1 to TRBJ2-1; D unresolved. Germline assignment: CDR1 SQVTM and CDR2 ANQGSEA. The CDR3 totals 10 residues. The CDR3 DNA is TGCAGCGTCTCACTCGAAGAGCGGTTCTTC. Protein sequence: CSVSLEERFF.

This clonotype turned up a few times. This sequence joins TRBV5-1 and TRBJ2-5; no clear D. The V and J ends lost 0 bases and 0 bases respectively, with 9 bases between them. The CDR3 covers 15 residues. The germline V gene has CDR1 SGHRS and CDR2 YFSETQ. CDR3 residues: CASSLEATDQETQYF. CDR3 DNA: TGCGCCAGCAGCTTGGAAGCGACCGACCAAGAGACCCAGTACTTC.

The chain has TRBV4-3 and TRBJ2-4; tentative D call: TRBD1 (6 bases). The V gene lost 6 bases and the J gene lost 13 bases, with 13 bases spanning the gap. Germline V gives CDR1 LGHNA, CDR2 YSLEER. The length of the CDR3 is 11 residues. The CDR3: CASRDRTEQYF. In DNA, the CDR3 is TGCGCCAGCAGGGATCGGACAGAGCAGTACTTC.

V is TRBV29-1 and J is TRBJ2-5; no clear D. There are 13 residues in the CDR3. V gave up 4 bases and J gave up 1 base, with 10 bases separating them. Germline V CDR1 and CDR2: SQVTM, ANQGSEA. The CDR3 nucleotides are TGCAGCGTTGTTGCCGGGTTCCAAGAGACCCAGTACTTC. Its protein is CSVVAGFQETQYF.

The genes are TRBV27 and TRBJ1-2; 8 bases map to TRBD1. Germline V gives CDR1 MNHEY, CDR2 SMNVEV (reference sequence). The CDR3 is 15 residues long. J was trimmed by 4 bases and V by 2 bases; bases with no gene match: 6. The CDR3 loop reads CASSLGQGWVYGYTF. The CDR3 DNA reads TGTGCCAGCAGTTTAGGACAGGGTTGGGTCTATGGCTACACCTTC.

This clonotype was counted between two and nine times. This chain connects TRBV7-2 to TRBJ2-1, with D unresolved. The V end was cut by 2 bases, the J end by 12 bases, with 20 bases between. The CDR3 has 15 residues. Per germline, CDR1 SGHTA and CDR2 FQGNSA. CDR3 sequence reads: CASSLFVTAQLGQFF. CDR3 coding DNA: TGTGCCAGCAGCTTATTTGTGACCGCGCAACTCGGGCAGTTCTTC.

This clonotype was counted a single time. The chain recombines TRBV5-1 with TRBJ1-1; 9 bases match TRBD1. Germline CDR1 SGHRS, CDR2 YFSETQ. This CDR3 has 15 residues. V shed 4 bases and J 1 base; nucleotides not matched to a gene: 5. The chain's CDR3 is CASSPDRGGNTEAFF. CDR3 DNA: TGCGCCAGCAGCCCGGACAGGGGAGGGAACACTGAAGCTTTCTTT.

V gene TRBV5-5 combines with J gene TRBJ2-7; tentative D call: TRBD1 (6 bases). The CDR3 extends over 19 amino acids. The germline V and J ends were trimmed by 1 base and 1 base, with 24 bases remaining between them. Per germline, CDR1 SGHKS and CDR2 YYEKEE (reference sequence). Here the CDR3 reads CASSLLVGLPDRPSYEQYF. The CDR3 coding sequence is TGTGCCAGCAGCTTGTTGGTTGGTCTTCCTGACAGGCCATCCTACGAGCAGTACTTC.

This chain connects TRBV7-2 to TRBJ2-3, with a tentative D call TRBD2 (6 bases). This CDR3 is 15 amino acids long. Germline assignment: CDR1 SGHTA and CDR2 FQGNSA. With 4 bases removed from V and 1 base from J, the gap between germline ends came to 12 bases. DNA of the CDR3: TGTGCCAGCAGCTCCCGGGGGTCTGGCACAGATACGCAGTATTTT. Encoded protein: CASSSRGSGTDTQYF.

In this sample, this clonotype turned up a few times. J is TRBJ2-7 and V is TRBV27, with TRBD1 matching 9 bases. The CDR3 contains 13 residues. V lost 10 bases, J lost 3 bases, and 7 bases stayed unmatched. Per germline, CDR1 MNHEY and CDR2 SMNVEV (reference sequence). CDR3 sequence reads: CATWGQGFYEQYF. For the CDR3, the DNA is TGTGCCACCTGGGGACAGGGATTCTACGAGCAGTACTTC.

The gene calls are TRBV3-1 and TRBJ2-4; tentatively, D is TRBD2 (5 bases). Trimming removed 7 bases from V and 8 bases from J, with 12 bases in between. The CDR3 sequence is 12 residues long. CDR1 is LGHDT, CDR2 YNNKEL, per germline (reference sequence). This CDR3 reads CASIGVEDIQYF. The CDR3 coding sequence is TGTGCCAGCATCGGAGTGGAGGACATTCAGTACTTC.

V is TRBV6-5 and J is TRBJ2-1; D unclear. The V end was cut by 5 bases, the J end by 5 bases, with 13 bases between. The CDR3 runs to 14 residues. Germline-derived CDR1 and CDR2 are MNHEY and SVGAGI. The CDR3: CASSRLTENNEQFF. CDR3 in DNA: TGTGCCAGCAGTAGGTTAACAGAGAACAATGAGCAGTTCTTC.

This clonotype was counted once. The chain couples TRBV20-1 to TRBJ1-5; D is uncertain. CDR1 and CDR2 (germline): DFQATT, SNEGSKA (reference sequence). Trimming took 6 bases from V and 5 from J, leaving 14 bases between them. The CDR3 has 13 amino acids. The CDR3 nucleotides are TGCAGTGCCAGGCGGGAGTGGGATCAGCCCCAGCATTTT. It specifies CSARREWDQPQHF.

The V call is TRBV20-1, the J call TRBJ2-5; TRBD1 matches 7 bases. J was trimmed by 1 base and V by 8 bases; bases with no gene match: 4. In germline, CDR1 is DFQATT, CDR2 SNEGSKA (reference sequence). This CDR3 spans 12 amino acids. The CDR3 DNA sequence: TGCAGTACGGGACAGCGCCAAGAGACCCAGTACTTC. It encodes CSTGQRQETQYF.

Only one count was recorded for this clonotype. A junction end diverges from the germline sequence, so it may reflect a read error. The chain combines TRBV7-9 with TRBJ2-7; D not certain. Germline V gene lookup returns CDR1 SEHNR and CDR2 FQNEAQ (reference sequence). The CDR3 is 14 amino acids. The CDR3 here is CASSSNKRADEQYF. The CDR3 DNA sequence: TGTGCAAGCAGCTCAAATAAAAGGGCCGATGAGCAGTACTTC.

The chain uses TRBV7-2 and TRBJ1-5; D might be TRBD1 (6 bases). Germline V gene lookup returns CDR1 SGHTA and CDR2 FQGNSA. Deletions cut 4 bases from V and 5 bases from J, with 18 bases between. The CDR3 extends over 16 amino acids. This chain's CDR3 is CASSSTPDRRDQPQHF. Here the CDR3 DNA reads TGTGCCAGCAGCTCGACCCCTGACAGGCGAGATCAGCCCCAGCATTTT.

There are a few counts of this clonotype. The chain is built from TRBV25-1 and TRBJ1-1; D gene unclear. There are 15 residues in the CDR3. Trimming pared 2 bases from V and 5 bases from J, leaving 15 bases between. Germline CDR1 reads MGHDK; CDR2 reads SYGVNS. CDR3 sequence: CASSEPGGSGTEAFF. The DNA of the CDR3 is TGTGCCAGCAGTGAACCGGGAGGGAGTGGAACTGAAGCTTTCTTT. The whole variable domain, filled in from reference TRBV25-1 and TRBJ1-1, reads EADIYQTPRYLVIGTGKKITLECSQTMGHDKMYWYQQDPGMELHLIHYSYGVNSTEKGDLSSESTVSRIRTEHFPLTLESARPSHTSQYLCASSEPGGSGTEAFFGQGTRLTVV.

This clonotype was counted only a few times. V gene TRBV28 combines with J gene TRBJ1-5; D gene ambiguous. V lost 7 bases, J lost 5 bases, and 12 bases lay in between. CDR3 length equals 13 residues. Germline V gives CDR1 MDHEN, CDR2 SYDVKM. CDR3 bases: TGTGCCAGCACCTGGACGGGTGATCAGCCCCAGCATTTT. It codes for CASTWTGDQPQHF.

The V call is TRBV18, the J call TRBJ2-3, with unresolved D. Germline-derived CDR1 and CDR2 are KGHSH and LQKENI. This CDR3 is 13 amino acids long. The V end was cut by 5 bases, the J end by 4 bases, with 10 bases between. The CDR3 loop reads CASSMIRSDTQYF. Written as DNA, the CDR3 is TGTGCCAGCTCAATGATCCGTTCAGATACGCAGTATTTT.

The gene calls are TRBV3-1 and TRBJ1-1; D is uncertain. In germline, CDR1 is LGHDT, CDR2 YNNKEL (reference sequence). Trimming removed 1 base at V and 5 bases at J, with 11 bases between. The CDR3 spans 14 residues. CDR3 DNA: TGTGCCAGCAGCCAAGGCCGGGTGCGAACTGAAGCTTTCTTT. It codes for CASSQGRVRTEAFF.

This chain uses TRBV7-9 with TRBJ2-5; D assignment may be TRBD1 or TRBD2 (5 bases each). Germline V CDR1 and CDR2: SEHNR, FQNEAQ (reference sequence). This CDR3 has 17 amino acids. V dropped 2 bases and J dropped 5 bases, with 21 bases sitting between them. The CDR3 region is CASSLRIGTQQPETQYF. The CDR3 nucleotides are TGTGCCAGCAGCTTACGTATAGGGACGCAACAGCCGGAGACCCAGTACTTC. The complete variable domain, with remaining parts taken from reference TRBV7-9 and TRBJ2-5, reads DTGVSQNPRHKITKRGQNVTFRCDPISEHNRLYWYRQTLGQGPEFLTYFQNEAQLEKSRLLSDRFSAERPKGSFSTLEIQRTEQGDSAMYLCASSLRIGTQQPETQYFGPGTRLLVL.

As to this clonotype: A read error may produce the germline difference seen at one junction end. The chain has TRBV5-1 and TRBJ2-5; D gene unclear. Germline CDR1 and CDR2: SGHRS and YFSETQ. This CDR3 is 16 amino acids long. The CDR3 DNA reads TGCGCCGGCAGCTTGGCCTTGGGTGAGACCCAAGAGACCCAGTACTTC. Its protein is CAGSLALGETQETQYF. Filled out from reference TRBV5-1 and TRBJ2-5, the complete variable domain reads KAGVTQTPRYLIKTRGQQVTLSCSPISGHRSVSWYQQTPGQGLQFLFEYFSETQRNKGNFPGRFSGRQFSNSRSEMNVSTLELGDSALYLCAGSLALGETQETQYFGPGTRLLVL.

J is TRBJ1-2 and V is TRBV15; TRBD1 matches 8 bases. V was pared by 4 bases and J by 4 bases, with 11 bases of the junction left unmatched. This CDR3 region has 16 residues. Germline assignment: CDR1 LNHNV and CDR2 YYDKDF (reference sequence). The CDR3 loop reads CATSNTGQGNRYGYTF. CDR3 nucleotide sequence: TGTGCCACCAGCAACACCGGACAGGGCAACCGCTATGGCTACACCTTC.

This clonotype showed up just a few times. In DNA form, the CDR3 reads TGTGCCATCAGTGGGGCGACAGGGTACGAGCAGTACTTC. This codes for CAISGATGYEQYF. This chain links TRBV10-3 with TRBJ2-7, with TRBD1 identical over 7 bases. The V segment lost 4 bases and the J segment 4 bases; nucleotides outside the gene matches: 4. Germline assignment: CDR1 ENHRY and CDR2 SYGVKD. The CDR3 is made up of 13 amino acids.

This clonotype was seen a handful of times. The rearrangement uses TRBV20-1 and TRBJ2-7; 8 bases align to TRBD2. With the DNA end fitting TRBJ2-5 better, the J assignment may be wrong. The CDR3 length is 15 residues. Germline V gene sequence: CDR1 DFQATT, CDR2 SNEGSKA (reference sequence). CDR3 region: CSARDPKRLAETQYF. CDR3 DNA sequence: TGCAGTGCTAGAGATCCTAAGAGACTAGCGGAGACCCAGTACTTC.

The chain has TRBV5-1 and TRBJ2-3; D gene unclear. Germline CDR1 SGHRS, CDR2 YFSETQ. The CDR3 consists of 13 residues. With 3 bases removed from V and 2 bases from J, the gap between germline ends came to 7 bases. In DNA form, the CDR3 reads TGCGCCAGCAGCTGGAGTCCCACAGATACGCAGTATTTT. Its translation is CASSWSPTDTQYF.

The V gene is TRBV28, the J gene TRBJ2-6; TRBD1 is a possible D gene (5 bases). Per the germline V gene, CDR1 is MDHEN and CDR2 is SYDVKM. The CDR3 has 16 amino acids. Deletions cut 5 bases from V and 0 bases from J, with 11 bases between. This CDR3 reads CASSVTGDSGANVLTF. CDR3 sequence (DNA): TGTGCCAGCAGTGTAACAGGAGACTCTGGGGCCAACGTCCTGACTTTC.